One sample yielded the 28 T cell receptor beta chains listed below, sequenced in a study of T cells in Graves' hyperthyroidism and ophthalmopathy. TCR beta CDR3 regions were amplified from RNA transcripts. Primed by the HTBI set, a first-round RT-PCR was run on the TCR CDR3. MiXCR, applied by TCRdb to the multiplex PCR reads, yields one record per CDR3 protein. Here the sample spans around 300,000 distinct CDR3 sequences, approximately 18% being singletons. The specimen sequenced was blood. The receptors here all came from a man aged 45 to 65 with Graves' ophthalmopathy.

V gene TRBV5-1 combines with J gene TRBJ2-2; no definite D call. The CDR3 length is 15 residues. Germline V gene lookup returns CDR1 SGHRS and CDR2 YFSETQ. V gave up 0 bases and J gave up 5 bases, with 11 bases separating them. CDR3 in amino acids: CASSLATRGTGELFF. The CDR3 coding sequence is TGCGCCAGCAGCTTGGCCACGCGAGGAACCGGGGAGCTGTTTTTT.

This chain joins TRBV7-9 and TRBJ2-1; 10 bases match TRBD2. The V segment lost 0 bases and the J segment 2 bases; nucleotides outside the gene matches: 1. Looked up from germline, CDR1 is SEHNR and CDR2 is FQNEAQ (reference sequence). The CDR3 is 16 residues long. CDR3 region: CASSLALAGAYNEQFF. In nucleotides, the CDR3 is TGTGCCAGCAGCTTAGCCCTAGCGGGAGCCTACAATGAGCAGTTCTTC.

This clonotype occurred a few times. J is TRBJ2-7 and V is TRBV20-1; D is ambiguous. Germline V gives CDR1 DFQATT, CDR2 SNEGSKA (reference sequence). This CDR3 has 11 residues. The V end was cut by 2 bases, the J end by 3 bases, with 5 bases between. CDR3 DNA: TGCAGTGCTAGAAATAGCTACGAGCAGTACTTC. Its protein is CSARNSYEQYF.

The V call is TRBV27, the J call TRBJ2-3; D perhaps matches TRBD1 (5 bases). The CDR3 runs to 16 residues. Trimming stripped 2 bases from V and 4 bases from J, with 16 bases between. From germline, CDR1 is MNHEY and CDR2 SMNVEV (reference sequence). In DNA form, the CDR3 reads TGTGCCAGCAGTTTAGCCAAGGGTGGGGCCGCAGATACGCAGTATTTT. Protein: CASSLAKGGAADTQYF.

This clonotype was seen ten or more times. V gene TRBV27 combines with J gene TRBJ2-3, with a weak D call TRBD1 (5 bases). Trimming stripped 7 bases from V and 3 bases from J, with 14 bases between. Germline V gene data show CDR1 as MNHEY and CDR2 as SMNVEV (reference sequence). The CDR3 extends over 14 amino acids. CDR3 DNA: TGTGCCAGCAACCTCCAGGGTAGGACAGATACGCAGTATTTT. Residues: CASNLQGRTDTQYF.

The V call is TRBV29-1, the J call TRBJ2-7; perhaps TRBD1 as D (6 bases). The germline gives CDR1 SQVTM, CDR2 ANQGSEA. The ends were cut back, 4 bases at V and 7 bases at J, with 14 bases in the middle. This CDR3 comprises 12 residues. CDR3 loop: CSVAPGGAEQYF. DNA for the CDR3: TGCAGCGTTGCCCCTGGGGGCGCAGAGCAGTACTTC.

V is TRBV12-3 or TRBV12-4 and J is TRBJ1-1; possible D gene TRBD1, 6 bases. V dropped 6 bases and J dropped 6 bases, with 14 bases sitting between them. The CDR3 contains 13 residues. For the CDR3, the DNA is TGTGCCAGCAGACGTGGGGGGGCCTCTGAAGCTTTCTTT. It is translated as CASRRGGASEAFF.

This clonotype has at least ten counts. The chain employs TRBV20-1 and TRBJ2-1; the match to TRBD2 covers 10 bases. The V segment lost 0 bases and the J segment 3 bases; nucleotides outside the gene matches: 11. Germline lookup yields CDR1 DFQATT and CDR2 SNEGSKA (reference sequence). This CDR3 is built from 18 residues. Here the CDR3 DNA reads TGCAGTGCTAGAGACGGACTAGCGGATCCTTGGGGCTACAATGAGCAGTTCTTC. Translated: CSARDGLADPWGYNEQFF.

In this sample, this clonotype turned up a few times. The chain has TRBV3-1 and TRBJ2-3; tentatively, D is TRBD1 or TRBD2 (6 bases each). V was cut by 6 bases and J by 4 bases, with 14 bases left in between. This CDR3 is built from 14 residues. CDR1 LGHDT and CDR2 YNNKEL come from the germline V gene (reference sequence). The CDR3 protein is CASSPMGGPDTQYF. CDR3 DNA: TGTGCCAGCAGTCCCATGGGGGGCCCAGATACGCAGTATTTT.

The chain uses TRBV30 and TRBJ2-1; 7 bases are shared with TRBD2. CDR3 size: 17 residues. The germline V gene encodes CDR1 GTSNPN and CDR2 SVGIG (reference sequence). Germline trimming cut 0 bases from V and 2 bases from J; bases unmatched to any gene: 10. CDR3 sequence: CAWSVELAAGAYNEQFF. In DNA form, the CDR3 reads TGTGCCTGGAGTGTAGAGTTGGCGGCGGGGGCCTACAATGAGCAGTTCTTC. Full variable domain (missing parts from reference TRBV30 and TRBJ2-1): SQTIHQWPATLVQPVGSPLSLECTVEGTSNPNLYWYRQAAGRGLQLLFYSVGIGQISSEVPQNLSASRPQDRQFILSSKKLLLSDSGFYLCAWSVELAAGAYNEQFFGPGTRLTVL.

The rearrangement links TRBV7-3 to TRBJ2-1; TRBD2 matches at 10 bases. The trim removed 4 bases at V and 7 bases at J, leaving 10 bases unmatched. This CDR3 region has 16 residues. Germline V lookup: CDR1 SGHTA, CDR2 FQGTGA. This chain's CDR3 is CASSWTSGPPRNEQFF. DNA for the CDR3: TGTGCCAGCAGCTGGACTAGCGGCCCACCGCGGAATGAGCAGTTCTTC.

In this sample, this clonotype turned up many times. The chain combines TRBV5-4 with TRBJ2-1, with TRBD1 matching over 8 bases. V dropped 3 bases and J dropped 7; count of bases not matched to a gene: 12. Germline CDR1 reads SGHNT; CDR2 reads YYREEE (reference sequence). The CDR3 loop spans 16 amino acids. The CDR3 DNA is TGTGCCAGCAGCTACCTTCGACAGGGGAGGCGGAATGAGCAGTTCTTC. Residues: CASSYLRQGRRNEQFF.

The rearrangement uses TRBV12-3 or TRBV12-4 and TRBJ2-7; D uncertain. The CDR3 loop spans 13 amino acids. Between the trimmed V and J ends, which lost 6 bases and 7 bases, there was a span of 16 bases. The CDR3 sequence: CASSPHPEMEQYF. DNA for the CDR3: TGTGCCAGCAGCCCACATCCTGAGATGGAGCAGTACTTC.

Ten or more counts support this clonotype. The chain couples TRBV6-1 to TRBJ2-7; 9 nucleotides agree with TRBD2. The V segment lost 3 bases and the J segment 3 bases; nucleotides outside the gene matches: 6. The CDR3 covers 15 residues. Germline CDR1 and CDR2: MNHNS and SASEGT. DNA of the CDR3: TGTGCCAGCAGTGATTGGACTAGCGCCTACTACGAGCAGTACTTC. Translated: CASSDWTSAYYEQYF.

The gene calls are TRBV30 and TRBJ2-5; D perhaps matches TRBD2 (5 bases). This CDR3 comprises 12 residues. V was cut by 5 bases and J by 1 base, with 8 bases left in between. Per the germline V gene, CDR1 is GTSNPN and CDR2 is SVGIG (reference sequence). The CDR3, as DNA: TGTGCCTGGGAGGGCCGCCAAGAGACCCAGTACTTC. Amino acids: CAWEGRQETQYF.

This clonotype was counted only a few times. This chain's CDR3 is CALTVPASFSYNEQFF. DNA of the CDR3: TGTGCCCTGACCGTCCCGGCGAGCTTCTCCTACAATGAGCAGTTCTTC. The chain carries TRBV12-3 or TRBV12-4 and TRBJ2-1; no clear D. The V end lost 11 bases, the J end lost 0 bases, and 20 bases lay between the germline ends. CDR3 size: 16 residues.

This chain joins TRBV15 and TRBJ2-3, with 7 bases matching TRBD1. The germline V gene has CDR1 LNHNV and CDR2 YYDKDF (reference sequence). The V gene end was trimmed by 5 bases and the J gene end by 1 base; junction bases not matched to a gene: 9. CDR3 length: 16 residues. The CDR3 nucleotides read TGTGCCACCAGCGTAGACAGGGATCAAGGCACAGATACGCAGTATTTT. This gives the protein CATSVDRDQGTDTQYF.

This clonotype came up a few times. This chain links TRBV5-1 with TRBJ2-7; 12 bases match TRBD2. With 7 bases clipped from V and 0 bases from J, the junction kept 14 bases outside the gene matches. Germline lookup yields CDR1 SGHRS and CDR2 YFSETQ. The length of the CDR3 is 18 residues. The CDR3 sequence: CASGKNLGLAGSSYEQYF. The CDR3 DNA sequence: TGCGCCAGCGGTAAAAACCTCGGACTAGCGGGATCCTCCTACGAGCAGTACTTC.

This chain uses TRBV19 with TRBJ2-3; D is unresolved. Between the trimmed V and J ends, which lost 6 bases and 6 bases, there was a span of 13 bases. Germline values: CDR1 LNHDA, CDR2 SQIVND (reference sequence). The CDR3 length is 13 residues. CDR3 bases: TGTGCCAGTAGGCCAACCGGTGGCGATACGCAGTATTTT. It specifies CASRPTGGDTQYF.

This clonotype was recorded at least ten times. CDR3 residues: CASSLTSGKYNEQFF. For the CDR3, the DNA is TGTGCCAGCAGTTTGACTAGCGGGAAGTACAATGAGCAGTTCTTC. The chain employs TRBV6-1 and TRBJ2-1; TRBD2 aligns across 11 bases. CDR1 and CDR2 from the germline V gene are MNHNS and SASEGT. After removal of 5 bases from V and 4 bases from J, the junction contained 4 bases not matched to a gene. The CDR3 is 15 residues long.

The chain combines TRBV2 with TRBJ1-4; possible D gene TRBD1, 6 bases. This CDR3 has 11 amino acids. Trimming cost V 6 bases and J 13 bases, with 12 bases left between them. Germline CDR1 SNHLY, CDR2 FYNNEI. CDR3 nucleotides: TGTGCCAGCAGAGCCCAGGACAGACTGTTTTTT. Residues: CASRAQDRLFF.

V usage is TRBV18 and J usage is TRBJ2-1; TRBD2 is a possible D gene (6 bases). Trimming took off 0 bases at V and 5 bases at J, with 8 bases between the two ends. The length of the CDR3 is 14 residues. Germline V gene sequence: CDR1 KGHSH, CDR2 LQKENI. The DNA for the CDR3 is TGTGCCAGCTCACCACCTCGCGGGAACAATGAGCAGTTCTTC. Amino acids: CASSPPRGNNEQFF.

V usage is TRBV5-6 and J usage is TRBJ2-7, with D perhaps matching TRBD1 (7 bases). The germline V gene has CDR1 SGHDT and CDR2 YYEEEE. The CDR3 runs 14 residues. The germline V and J ends were trimmed by 4 bases and 2 bases, with 13 bases remaining between them. CDR3 nucleotides: TGTGCCAGCAGCCCCGTCAGGGGGGCCTACGAGCAGTACTTC. This translates into CASSPVRGAYEQYF.

Details on this clonotype: A far bigger clonotype differs at one base, so this is likely a read error. J is TRBJ2-1 and V is TRBV7-9; D is undetermined. Germline lookup yields CDR1 SEHNR and CDR2 FQNEAQ (reference sequence). CDR3 length: 11 amino acids. The CDR3 loop is CAGSLGYEQFF. CDR3 coding DNA: TGTGCCGGCAGCTTAGGGTATGAGCAGTTCTTC.

This clonotype was seen only a few times. Possible read error: a much larger clone is one base away. The chain links TRBV7-2 to TRBJ2-5; the match to TRBD1 covers 7 bases. Germline-derived CDR1 and CDR2 are SGHTA and FQGNSA. The CDR3 length is 14 residues. V trimming: 2 bases; J trimming: 4 bases; junction bases outside the gene matches: 4. The CDR3 loop reads CASSLTGDRETQYF. The CDR3 DNA sequence: TGTGCCAGCAGCTTAACAGGGGATAGAGAGACCCAGTACTTC.

CDR3 nucleotides: TGTGCCAGCAGCTCCCAAACGCGGGAGTATGACACCGGGGAGCTGTTTTTT. Protein sequence: CASSSQTREYDTGELFF. The chain recombines TRBV30 with TRBJ2-2; TRBD2 matches at 7 bases. The CDR3 totals 17 residues. Germline trimming cut 8 bases from V and 3 bases from J; bases unmatched to any gene: 18. Germline CDR1 is GTSNPN and CDR2 is SVGIG (reference sequence).

This clonotype has just a few counts. The J gene is TRBJ1-2, the V gene TRBV6-1; D remains unclear. Trimming cost V 7 bases and J 0 bases, with 12 bases left between them. This CDR3 has 14 residues. The V gene's germline CDR1 is MNHNS and CDR2 SASEGT. In DNA, the CDR3 is TGTGCCAGCACGTTGTCACAATCTAACTATGGCTACACCTTC. Protein sequence: CASTLSQSNYGYTF.

The chain has TRBV28 and TRBJ2-7; D ambiguous. The germline V gene encodes CDR1 MDHEN and CDR2 SYDVKM. This CDR3 region has 11 residues. V lost 7 bases, J lost 6 bases, and 10 bases lay in between. CDR3 in amino acids: CASKRMGEQYF. CDR3 DNA: TGTGCCAGCAAACGTATGGGCGAGCAGTACTTC.